A single sample is the source of the 11 T cell receptor beta chains below, sequenced in a study of cytomegalovirus exposure and HLA in healthy donors. Primers for the PCR totalled 60 Vbeta and 13 Jbeta. TCRdb keeps only in-frame clones here, not all; method: immunoSEQ multiplex PCR. The sample carries some 120,000 clones, roughly 80% recorded once. Input material: PBMCs. Receptor source: a male donor in good health and CMV-seronegative.

The chain is built from TRBV2 and TRBJ2-7, with a possible D match to TRBD1 (5 bases). The CDR3 is made up of 14 amino acids. The V and J ends lost 3 bases and 4 bases respectively, with 13 bases between them. Germline values: CDR1 SNHLY, CDR2 FYNNEI. CDR3 DNA: TGTGCCAGCAGTGACCGGGTCAGGGTATACGAGCAGTACTTC. It yields the protein CASSDRVRVYEQYF.

V is TRBV7-2 and J is TRBJ2-7; 9 bases are a match to TRBD2. Germline V gene sequence: CDR1 SGHTA, CDR2 FQGNSA. The CDR3 is 15 amino acids. V shed 5 bases, J shed 5 bases, and the junction held 10 bases outside the gene matches. CDR3 sequence (DNA): TGTGCCAGCAGCCTCTCGAGCGGGGGGCCGAACGAGCAGTACTTC. Protein product: CASSLSSGGPNEQYF.

The chain uses TRBV19 and TRBJ2-7; 12 bases align to TRBD1. The V gene end was trimmed by 7 bases and the J gene end by 6 bases; junction bases not matched to a gene: 10. Germline V CDR1 and CDR2: LNHDA, SQIVND (reference sequence). The CDR3 covers 15 residues. The CDR3 reads CASTDGGQGAGEQYF. In DNA, the CDR3 is TGTGCCAGTACCGATGGGGGACAGGGGGCCGGCGAGCAGTACTTC.

The table lists this clone with a few counts. V gene TRBV28 combines with J gene TRBJ1-1, with D unclear. The CDR3 runs 15 residues. V shed 5 bases and J shed 1 base, with 14 bases lying between them. CDR1 is MDHEN and CDR2 is SYDVKM in the germline V gene. The chain's CDR3 is CASSPYGEPNTEAFF. CDR3 DNA sequence: TGTGCCAGCAGTCCCTACGGGGAACCGAACACTGAAGCTTTCTTT. Based on the CDR3 plus reference TRBV28 and TRBJ1-1, the full variable domain is DVKVTQSSRYLVKRTGEKVFLECVQDMDHENMFWYRQDPGLGLRLIYFSYDVKMKEKGDIPEGYSVSREKKERFSLILESASTNQTSMYLCASSPYGEPNTEAFFGQGTRLTVV.

V and J are TRBV6-5 and TRBJ2-5; 7 bases map to TRBD1. The germline gives CDR1 MNHEY, CDR2 SVGAGI. The CDR3 has 14 residues. Trimming cost V 0 bases and J 2 bases; bases outside gene matches: 0. CDR3 sequence reads: CASSYSGQQETQYF. As DNA, the CDR3 is TGTGCCAGCAGTTACTCGGGACAGCAAGAGACCCAGTACTTC.

The chain couples TRBV12-5 to TRBJ2-3; 7 bases line up with TRBD2. Germline CDR1 and CDR2: LGHNT and FRNRAP. Trimming removed 11 bases from V and 3 bases from J; junction bases left unmatched: 5. The CDR3 spans 12 residues. CDR3 DNA sequence: TGTGCTTCCATCGGGAGGACAGATACGCAGTATTTT. It codes for CASIGRTDTQYF.

The chain recombines TRBV6-6 with TRBJ2-7; TRBD2 might be the D (5 bases). Germline CDR1 is MNHNY and CDR2 is SVGAGI (reference sequence). The CDR3 contains 14 residues. V lost 2 bases and J 2 bases, leaving 10 bases between the germline ends. CDR3 bases: TGTGCCAGCAGTTACGTGAGGGTTCCCTACGAGCAGTACTTC. Its translation is CASSYVRVPYEQYF.

This clone has just one count. J is TRBJ2-3 and V is TRBV5-1; 9 bases agree with TRBD2. Germline lookup yields CDR1 SGHRS and CDR2 YFSETQ. The CDR3 runs 15 residues. V lost 2 bases and J lost 2; bases outside the gene matches: 3. This CDR3 reads CASSFQRGATDTQYF. Written as DNA, the CDR3 is TGCGCCAGCAGCTTCCAGCGGGGGGCCACAGATACGCAGTATTTT.

This clone was seen a few times. The genes are TRBV15 and TRBJ1-5; a weak D match, TRBD1 (6 bases). CDR1 LNHNV and CDR2 YYDKDF come from the germline V gene (reference sequence). This CDR3 has 18 amino acids. The V end was cut by 2 bases, the J end by 2 bases, with 19 bases between. CDR3 sequence: CATSRSGAGAGGNQPQHF. The CDR3 DNA reads as TGTGCCACCAGCAGATCTGGCGCGGGGGCGGGGGGCAATCAGCCCCAGCATTTT. The full variable domain, completed using reference TRBV15 and TRBJ1-5, is DAMVIQNPRYQVTQFGKPVTLSCSQTLNHNVMYWYQQKSSQAPKLLFHYYDKDFNNEADTPDNFQSRRPNTSFCFLDIRSPGLGDTAMYLCATSRSGAGAGGNQPQHFGDGTRLSIL.

For this clone: The junction differs from germline at one of its ends, possibly a read error. V usage is TRBV6-1 and J usage is TRBJ2-7; 7 bases align to TRBD1. This CDR3 contains 11 residues. Germline loops: CDR1 MNHNS, CDR2 SASEGT. Here the CDR3 reads CASTQGTAAVF. CDR3 sequence (DNA): TGTGCCAGCACTCAAGGGACAGCCGCTGTCTTC.

The sample holds one count of this clone. The rearrangement uses TRBV6-1 and TRBJ2-7; maybe TRBD2 (5 bases). V lost 4 bases and J lost 2, with 12 bases in between. CDR1 is MNHNS and CDR2 is SASEGT in the germline V gene. The CDR3 loop spans 14 amino acids. The CDR3 sequence: CASSGHGLPYEQYF. The DNA for the CDR3 is TGTGCCAGCAGTGGCCACGGACTCCCCTACGAGCAGTACTTC.